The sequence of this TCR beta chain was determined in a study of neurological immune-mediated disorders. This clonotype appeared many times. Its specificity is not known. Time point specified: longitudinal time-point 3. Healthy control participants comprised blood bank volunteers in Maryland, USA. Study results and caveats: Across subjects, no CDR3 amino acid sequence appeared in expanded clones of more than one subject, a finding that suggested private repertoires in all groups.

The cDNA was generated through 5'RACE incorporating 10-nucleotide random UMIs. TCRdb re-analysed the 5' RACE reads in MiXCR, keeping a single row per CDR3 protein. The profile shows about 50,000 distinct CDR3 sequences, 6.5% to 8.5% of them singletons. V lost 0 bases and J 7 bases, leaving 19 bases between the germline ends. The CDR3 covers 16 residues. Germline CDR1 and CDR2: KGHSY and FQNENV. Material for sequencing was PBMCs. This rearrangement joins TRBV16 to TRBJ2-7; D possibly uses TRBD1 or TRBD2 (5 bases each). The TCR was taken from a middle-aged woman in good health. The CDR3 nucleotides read TGTGCCAGCAGCCAATCCCTGGGGCTACGATGGACTGAGCAGTACTTC. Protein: CASSQSLGLRWTEQYF.